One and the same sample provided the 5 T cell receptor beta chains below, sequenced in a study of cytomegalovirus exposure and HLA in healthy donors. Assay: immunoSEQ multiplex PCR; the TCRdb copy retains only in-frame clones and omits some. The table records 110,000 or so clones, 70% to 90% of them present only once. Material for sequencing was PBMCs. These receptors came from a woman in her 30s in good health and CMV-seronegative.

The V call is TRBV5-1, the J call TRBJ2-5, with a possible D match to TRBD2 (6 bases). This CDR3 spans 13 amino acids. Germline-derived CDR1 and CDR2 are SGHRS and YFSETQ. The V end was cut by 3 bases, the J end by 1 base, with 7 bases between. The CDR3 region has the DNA TGCGCCAGCAGCTCGGGGGTCCAAGAGACCCAGTACTTC. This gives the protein CASSSGVQETQYF.

The CDR3 protein is CASGSAGSAKNIQYF. Written as DNA, the CDR3 is TGTGCTAGTGGTTCCGCCGGGTCAGCCAAAAACATTCAGTACTTC. The rearrangement joins TRBV12-5 to TRBJ2-4; D is uncertain. This CDR3 contains 15 residues. V lost 4 bases and J lost 0, with 10 bases in between. The V gene's germline CDR1 is LGHNT and CDR2 FRNRAP.

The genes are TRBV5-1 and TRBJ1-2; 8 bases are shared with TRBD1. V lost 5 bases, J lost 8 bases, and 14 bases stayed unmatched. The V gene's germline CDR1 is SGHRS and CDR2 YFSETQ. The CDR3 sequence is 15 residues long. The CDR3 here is CASSSPGQASKGYTF. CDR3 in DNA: TGCGCCAGCAGTTCCCCGGGACAGGCCTCCAAGGGCTACACCTTC.

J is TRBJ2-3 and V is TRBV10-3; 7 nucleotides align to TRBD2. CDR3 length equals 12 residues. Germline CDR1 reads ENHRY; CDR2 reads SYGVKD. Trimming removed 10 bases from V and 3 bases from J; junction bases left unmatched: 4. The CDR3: CATRGGTDTQYF. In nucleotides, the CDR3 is TGTGCCACCCGCGGGGGAACAGATACGCAGTATTTT.

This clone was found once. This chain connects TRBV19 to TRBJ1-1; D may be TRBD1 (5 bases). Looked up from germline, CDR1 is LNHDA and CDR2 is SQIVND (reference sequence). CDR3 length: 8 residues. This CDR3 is CENGGAFF. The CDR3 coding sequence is TGTGAGAACGGGGGAGCTTTCTTT.